This T cell receptor (beta chain) was recovered during a study of blood T cell repertoires in COVID-19. The V end lost 3 bases, the J end lost 3 bases, and 15 bases lay between the germline ends. The CDR3 length is 15 residues. Germline V gives CDR1 SGDLS, CDR2 YYNGEE. Clones were sequenced by immunoSEQ multiplex PCR, and TCRdb holds only the in-frame ones, with some missing. The sample has some 260,000 clones, about 88% seen once. Sequenced: PBMCs or T cells enriched from blood (not recorded which). V is TRBV9 and J is TRBJ1-2; D uncertain. The clonotype comes from a man aged 25-45 years with acute COVID-19. CDR3 coding DNA: TGTGCCAGCAGCGCCTTCCAACGGGAGCACTATGGCTACACCTTC. It encodes CASSAFQREHYGYTF.